The 14 T cell receptor beta chains reported below all come from one sample, sequenced in a study of blood T cell repertoires in COVID-19. TCRdb's copy holds only in-frame clones and misses some; the assay was immunoSEQ multiplex PCR. The sample carries tens of thousands of clones, more than 75% recorded once. Material: peripheral blood. Every receptor here comes from an elderly woman with active COVID-19.

The chain links TRBV28 to TRBJ2-1, with 11 bases aligning to TRBD2. Trimming at V came to 6 bases and at J to 5 bases, leaving 6 bases not matched to a gene. The CDR3 loop spans 15 amino acids. Germline lookup yields CDR1 MDHEN and CDR2 SYDVKM. DNA of the CDR3: TGTGCCAGCAGCAAACCGGGACTAGCGGACAATGAGCAGTTCTTC. This encodes CASSKPGLADNEQFF.

The CDR3 DNA is TGTGCCAGCAGTTTAATACAGGGGGTCAATCAGCCCCAGCATTTT. Translation: CASSLIQGVNQPQHF. The chain has TRBV28 and TRBJ1-5; 8 bases align to TRBD1. Trimming removed 2 bases from V and 3 bases from J; junction bases left unmatched: 3. The CDR3 is 15 residues long. Germline CDR1 is MDHEN and CDR2 is SYDVKM.

The J gene is TRBJ2-7, the V gene TRBV28, with D possibly being TRBD1 (6 bases). There are 16 residues in the CDR3. V lost 2 bases to trimming and J lost 3 bases, with 17 bases between them. Germline V lookup: CDR1 MDHEN, CDR2 SYDVKM. The DNA for the CDR3 is TGTGCCAGCAGTTTACAGGACAGCTGGGGGCTCTACGAGCAGTACTTC. Its protein is CASSLQDSWGLYEQYF.

V usage is TRBV7-9 and J usage is TRBJ2-5, with 8 positions matching TRBD1. The CDR3 covers 14 residues. V trimming: 2 bases; J trimming: 5 bases; junction bases outside the gene matches: 4. Germline lookup yields CDR1 SEHNR and CDR2 FQNEAQ (reference sequence). CDR3 region: CASSLSGGEETQYF. CDR3 bases: TGTGCCAGCAGCTTATCAGGGGGCGAGGAGACCCAGTACTTC.

The rearrangement links TRBV10-3 to TRBJ2-5; 8 bases align to TRBD2. In germline, CDR1 is ENHRY, CDR2 SYGVKD. Trimming cost V 8 bases and J 5 bases; bases outside gene matches: 10. This CDR3 comprises 14 residues. The CDR3 region is CAIGERETPETQYF. The CDR3 DNA sequence: TGTGCCATCGGCGAGCGGGAGACGCCCGAGACCCAGTACTTC.

The chain joins TRBV5-1 to TRBJ2-1, with D tentatively TRBD1 (6 bases). The CDR3 is 16 residues long. The germline V and J ends were trimmed by 4 bases and 1 base, with 15 bases remaining between them. The germline CDR1 and CDR2 sequences are SGHRS and YFSETQ. Here the CDR3 reads CASSPPRTASYNEQFF. In nucleotides, the CDR3 is TGCGCCAGCAGCCCCCCTAGGACAGCTTCCTACAATGAGCAGTTCTTC.

V usage is TRBV18 and J usage is TRBJ2-3; 12 bases are a match to TRBD2. The CDR3 has 23 amino acids. Trimming took 1 base from V and 0 from J; bases not matched to a gene: 20. CDR1 is KGHSH and CDR2 is LQKENI in the germline V gene. CDR3 nucleotide sequence: TGTGCCAGCTCACCACGTGGCGGGGGCCCCGGGACTAGCGGGCCCTCTAGCACAGATACGCAGTATTTT. This gives the protein CASSPRGGGPGTSGPSSTDTQYF.

This clone was counted only a few times. The CDR3 loop is CASSLQGGNSPLHF. The CDR3 DNA sequence: TGTGCCAGCAGCCTACAGGGAGGGAATTCACCCCTCCACTTT. This chain uses TRBV7-8 with TRBJ1-6, with D perhaps TRBD1 (6 bases). With 5 bases removed from V and 7 bases from J, the gap between germline ends came to 12 bases. Germline CDR1 reads SGHVS; CDR2 reads FQNEAQ. The CDR3 runs to 14 residues.

The rearrangement uses TRBV6-2 or TRBV6-3 and TRBJ1-1, with 7 bases matching TRBD1. After removal of 1 base from V and 4 bases from J, the junction contained 9 bases not matched to a gene. This CDR3 region has 16 residues. Germline CDR1 is MNHEY and CDR2 is SVGEGT. CDR3 DNA sequence: TGTGCCAGCAGTTACTACGCGCAGGGGGTGATCACTGAAGCTTTCTTT. This gives the protein CASSYYAQGVITEAFF.

The V call is TRBV3-1 (or the pseudogene TRBV3-2), the J call TRBJ2-1; no reliable D call. Deletions cut 6 bases from V and 9 bases from J, with 18 bases between. Germline loops: CDR1 LGHDT, CDR2 YNNKEL (reference sequence). The CDR3 totals 14 residues. CDR3 protein: CASSTRSNSGEQFF. The CDR3 DNA follows: TGTGCCAGCAGTACCCGTAGTAACTCCGGTGAGCAGTTCTTC.

The rearrangement links TRBV28 to TRBJ1-1; 10 bases align to TRBD1. Germline trimming cut 4 bases from V and 2 bases from J; bases unmatched to any gene: 7. This CDR3 has 16 amino acids. Germline V CDR1 and CDR2: MDHEN, SYDVKM. For the CDR3, the DNA is TGTGCCAGCAGTTCAGGACAGGGGGTTCGAAACACTGAAGCTTTCTTT. Protein product: CASSSGQGVRNTEAFF.

The CDR3 DNA is TGTGCCAGCAGCCCCGGTGCGGTACAGGGTGGGAATGAGCAGTTCTTC. It specifies CASSPGAVQGGNEQFF. V and J are TRBV7-6 and TRBJ2-1; maybe TRBD1 (6 bases). Trimming took off 5 bases at V and 7 bases at J, with 21 bases between the two ends. CDR1 is SGHVS, CDR2 FNYEAQ, per germline. The CDR3 is 16 amino acids.

The chain links TRBV5-8 to TRBJ1-2, with 12 bases matching TRBD1. Germline assignment: CDR1 SGHTS and CDR2 YDEGEE. The J segment lost 7 bases and the V segment lost 4 bases, leaving 5 bases of the junction unmatched. The CDR3 spans 14 residues. CDR3 residues: CASSVGTGGVGYTF. The CDR3 nucleotides read TGTGCCAGCAGCGTGGGGACAGGGGGCGTTGGCTACACCTTC.

The V gene is TRBV7-3, the J gene TRBJ2-5, with TRBD2 as a possible D gene (6 bases). Germline V gives CDR1 SGHTA, CDR2 FQGTGA. There are 15 residues in the CDR3. V lost 7 bases, J lost 4 bases, and 19 bases lay in between. The CDR3 DNA reads as TGTGCCAGCACCTCCCGGGGCGGGGTCGGAGAGACCCAGTACTTC. Residues: CASTSRGGVGETQYF.